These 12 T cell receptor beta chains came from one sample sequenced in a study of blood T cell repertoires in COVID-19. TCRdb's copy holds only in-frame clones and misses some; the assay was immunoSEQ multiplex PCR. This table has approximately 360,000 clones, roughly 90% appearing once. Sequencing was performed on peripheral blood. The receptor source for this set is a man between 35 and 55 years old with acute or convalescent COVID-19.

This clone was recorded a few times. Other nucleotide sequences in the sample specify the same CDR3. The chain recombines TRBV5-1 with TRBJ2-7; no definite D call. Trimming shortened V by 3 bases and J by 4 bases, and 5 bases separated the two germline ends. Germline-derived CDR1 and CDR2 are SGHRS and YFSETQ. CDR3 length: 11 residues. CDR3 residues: CASSSSYEQYF. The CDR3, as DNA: TGCGCCAGCAGCTCTTCGTACGAGCAGTACTTC.

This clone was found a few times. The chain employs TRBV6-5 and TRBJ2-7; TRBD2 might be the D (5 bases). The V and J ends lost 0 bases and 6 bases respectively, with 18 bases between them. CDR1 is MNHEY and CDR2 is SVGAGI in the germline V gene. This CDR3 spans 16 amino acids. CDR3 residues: CASSYSSEAVPGEQYF. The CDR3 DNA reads TGTGCCAGCAGTTACTCGTCGGAAGCGGTCCCCGGCGAGCAGTACTTC.

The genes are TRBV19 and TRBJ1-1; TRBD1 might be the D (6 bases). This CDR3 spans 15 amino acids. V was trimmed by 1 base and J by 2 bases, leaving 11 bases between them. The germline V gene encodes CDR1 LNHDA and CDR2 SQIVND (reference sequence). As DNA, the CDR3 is TGTGCCAGTAGTATAGCAGGGGTATTCAACACTGAAGCTTTCTTT. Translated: CASSIAGVFNTEAFF.

The chain's CDR3 is CASSGGQGGNTIYF. The CDR3 nucleotides are TGCGCCAGCAGTGGGGGTCAGGGTGGAAACACCATATATTTT. The V gene is TRBV10-2, the J gene TRBJ1-3, with D possibly being TRBD1 (5 bases). The CDR3 runs 14 residues. The ends were cut back, 4 bases at V and 3 bases at J, with 10 bases in the middle. The V gene's germline CDR1 is WSHSY and CDR2 SAAADI.

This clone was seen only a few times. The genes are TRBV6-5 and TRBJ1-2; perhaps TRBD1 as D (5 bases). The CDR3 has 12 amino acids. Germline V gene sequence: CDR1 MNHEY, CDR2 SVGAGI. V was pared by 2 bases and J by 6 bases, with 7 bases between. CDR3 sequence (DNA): TGTGCCAGCAGTTACGCGGGACATGGCTACACCTTC. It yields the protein CASSYAGHGYTF.

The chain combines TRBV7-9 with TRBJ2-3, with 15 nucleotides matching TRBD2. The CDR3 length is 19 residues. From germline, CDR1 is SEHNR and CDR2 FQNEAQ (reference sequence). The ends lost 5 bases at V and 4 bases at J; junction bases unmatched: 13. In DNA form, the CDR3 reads TGTGCCAGCAGCCAGGGACTAGCGGGGGGCGGAGGAAAGGCAGATACGCAGTATTTT. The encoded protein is CASSQGLAGGGGKADTQYF.

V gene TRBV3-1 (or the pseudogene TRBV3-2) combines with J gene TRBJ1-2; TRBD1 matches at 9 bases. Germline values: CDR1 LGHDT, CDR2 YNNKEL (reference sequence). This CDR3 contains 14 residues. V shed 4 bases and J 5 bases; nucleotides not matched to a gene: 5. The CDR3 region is CASSPTGGGYGYTF. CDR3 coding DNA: TGTGCCAGCAGCCCAACAGGGGGCGGTTATGGCTACACCTTC.

CDR3 DNA: TGCAGTGCCCGTACAGGGAGTGGCTACACCTTC. Amino acids: CSARTGSGYTF. This chain links TRBV20-1 with TRBJ1-2; a weak D match, TRBD1 (6 bases). The CDR3 totals 11 residues. CDR1 is DFQATT, CDR2 SNEGSKA, per germline (reference sequence). With 6 bases removed from V and 7 bases from J, the gap between germline ends came to 12 bases.

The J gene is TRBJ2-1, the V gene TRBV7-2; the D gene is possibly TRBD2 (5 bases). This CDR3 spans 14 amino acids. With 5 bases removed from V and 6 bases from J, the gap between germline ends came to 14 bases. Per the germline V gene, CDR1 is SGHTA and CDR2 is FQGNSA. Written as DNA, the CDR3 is TGTGCCAGCAGCCCAATTACTAGTGTCAATGAGCAGTTCTTC. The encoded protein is CASSPITSVNEQFF.

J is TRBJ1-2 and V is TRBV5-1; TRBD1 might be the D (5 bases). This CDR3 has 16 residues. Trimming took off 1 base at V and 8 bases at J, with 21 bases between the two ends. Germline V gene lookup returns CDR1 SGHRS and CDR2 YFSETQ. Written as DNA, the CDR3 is TGCGCCAGCAGCTTGAGCTCGCGTGGCAGGGCCGGAGGCTACACCTTC. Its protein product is CASSLSSRGRAGGYTF.

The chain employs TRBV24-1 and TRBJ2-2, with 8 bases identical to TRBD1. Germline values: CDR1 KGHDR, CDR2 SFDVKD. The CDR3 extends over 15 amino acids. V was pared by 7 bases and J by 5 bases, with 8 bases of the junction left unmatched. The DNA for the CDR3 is TGTGCCACCAGCAAGTACAGGGGGAGGACCGGGGAGCTGTTTTTT. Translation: CATSKYRGRTGELFF.

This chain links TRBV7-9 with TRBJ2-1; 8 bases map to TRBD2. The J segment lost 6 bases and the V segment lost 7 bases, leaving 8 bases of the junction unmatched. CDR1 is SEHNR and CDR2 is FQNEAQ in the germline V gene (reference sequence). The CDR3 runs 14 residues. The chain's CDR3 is CASMGRGGLNEQFF. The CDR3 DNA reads TGTGCCAGCATGGGCCGGGGGGGCCTCAATGAGCAGTTCTTC. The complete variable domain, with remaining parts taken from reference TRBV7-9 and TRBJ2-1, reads DTGVSQNPRHKITKRGQNVTFRCDPISEHNRLYWYRQTLGQGPEFLTYFQNEAQLEKSRLLSDRFSAERPKGSFSTLEIQRTEQGDSAMYLCASMGRGGLNEQFFGPGTRLTVL.